This T cell receptor (beta chain) was sequenced during a study of glioma-infiltrating T cells. Study findings and constraints: Tissue-blood divergence was below expectation in non-neoplastic patients, above in gliomas. Very few CDR3 sequences were shared between tissue and blood.

Using RNA template, CDR3s of TCR alpha and beta were amplified with iRepertoire arm-PCR. For one-step reverse transcription and amplification, roughly 95-450 ng of tissue mRNA or PBMC total RNA was used. A single record per CDR3 protein comes from TCRdb applying MiXCR to the multiplex PCR reads. The sample contains about 110,000 distinct CDR3 sequences, 20% to 30% of which appear only once. This clonotype has a count of ten or more. No antigen is known for it. CDR3 size: 14 residues. Trimming cost V 0 bases and J 0 bases, with 3 bases left between them. Germline V gives CDR1 LGHNA, CDR2 YNFKEQ. The genes are TRBV4-2 and TRBJ2-1; no clear D gene. This TCR derives from a human donor with low-grade glioma or glioblastoma, undergoing nonglioma brain surgery, or in good health (not recorded which). The sample comprised glioma tissue, nonneoplastic brain tissue, or PBMCs (not recorded which). The CDR3 sequence is CASSQESSYNEQFF. CDR3 coding DNA: TGTGCCAGCAGCCAAGAGAGCTCCTACAATGAGCAGTTCTTC.